This TCR beta chain was sequenced during a study of cytomegalovirus exposure and HLA in healthy donors. Study results and limitations: Investigators reported 164 TCR beta chains as tied to cytomegalovirus. Most TCR sequences proved rare, with some public TCRs found in many donors.

The study sampled nominally healthy donors, though unrecorded immune exposures were likely. Trimming took 1 base from V and 3 from J; bases not matched to a gene: 8. Germline CDR1 MNHNS, CDR2 SASEGT. The CDR3 extends over 20 amino acids. Primers included in the PCR were 60 Vbeta and 13 Jbeta primers. Sequenced by immunoSEQ multiplex PCR; TCRdb stores in-frame clones only, minus some. The table lists approximately 150,000 clones, around 65% of them singletons. As concerns this clone: Antigen unknown.

The chain couples TRBV6-1 to TRBJ2-2; 16 nucleotides align to TRBD2. The sequenced sample was PBMCs. The source of this sequence is a woman aged 55-69 years in good health and CMV-seronegative. CDR3 residues: CASSEEGTSGRADDTGELFF. DNA for the CDR3: TGTGCCAGCAGTGAAGAAGGGACTAGCGGGAGGGCCGATGACACCGGGGAGCTGTTTTTT.